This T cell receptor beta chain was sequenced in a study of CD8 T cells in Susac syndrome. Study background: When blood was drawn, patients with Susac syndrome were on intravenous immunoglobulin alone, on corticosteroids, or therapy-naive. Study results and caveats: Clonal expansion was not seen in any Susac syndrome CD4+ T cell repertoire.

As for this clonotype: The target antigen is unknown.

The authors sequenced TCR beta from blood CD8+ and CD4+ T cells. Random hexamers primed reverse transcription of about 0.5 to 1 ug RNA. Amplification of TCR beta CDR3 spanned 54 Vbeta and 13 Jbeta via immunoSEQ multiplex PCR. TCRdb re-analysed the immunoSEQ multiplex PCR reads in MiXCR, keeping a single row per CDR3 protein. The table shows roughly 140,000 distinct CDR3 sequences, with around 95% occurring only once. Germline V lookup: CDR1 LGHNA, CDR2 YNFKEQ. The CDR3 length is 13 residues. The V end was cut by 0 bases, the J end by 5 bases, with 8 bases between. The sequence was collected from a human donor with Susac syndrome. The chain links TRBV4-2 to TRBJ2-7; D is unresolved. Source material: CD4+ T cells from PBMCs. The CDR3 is CASSQEGGDEQYF. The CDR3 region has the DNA TGTGCCAGCAGCCAAGAAGGTGGCGACGAGCAGTACTTC.